These T cell receptor beta chains were read from a single sample in a study of identical twins. From the 5' RACE reads, TCRdb called clonotypes with MiXCR, one entry per CDR3 protein. The data contain 550,000 to 700,000 distinct CDR3 sequences, 20% to 25% of them singletons. A further study also used this sample, focusing on T cells expressing NK-cell markers.

Source material: PBMCs. These receptors were collected from a woman aged 18-35 years in good health. CDR3s include the opening cysteine and the closing phenylalanine or tryptophan. A D gene is named only where the DNA matches it firmly. A row's size may be missing; if present it is once, few, many or a size class.

abundance,v_gene,j_gene,d_gene,CDR3nt,CDR3aa
.,TRBV7-3,TRBJ1-1,.,TGTGCCAGCATCCCGGGACACGACACTGAAGCTTTCTTT,CASIPGHDTEAFF
.,TRBV2,TRBJ2-2,.,TGTGCCACCAAAACTAGAGCCACCGGGGAGCTGTTTTTT,CATKTRATGELFF
.,TRBV20-1,TRBJ2-3,.,TGCAGTGCTAGAGATCAAGTGGGGGGCTTCACAGATACGCAGTATTTT,CSARDQVGGFTDTQYF
.,TRBV5-1,TRBJ1-1,.,TGCGCCAGCAGCTTCAGGTTTGTGGACACTGAAGCTTTCTTT,CASSFRFVDTEAFF
few,TRBV7-2,TRBJ2-1,TRBD2,TGTGCCAGCAGCTTAGATTCCGGGAGGCGGTTCTTC,CASSLDSGRRFF
.,TRBV9,TRBJ2-7,.,TGTGCCAGCAGCGTAGACGGTAGGGGACACGGGCCCTCCTACGAGCAGTACTTC,CASSVDGRGHGPSYEQYF
few,TRBV12-3/TRBV12-4,TRBJ1-1,.,TGTGCCAGCAGTCAGAATTGGGGTGCGCCGAGGACTGAAGCTTTCTTT,CASSQNWGAPRTEAFF
.,TRBV21-1,TRBJ1-5,.,TGTGCCAGCAGCAAATATCGGGGGGGACAGCCCCAGCATTTT,CASSKYRGGQPQHF
.,TRBV19,TRBJ2-7,.,TGTGCCAGTGGGGCGGGGAGCTCCTACGAGCAGTACTTC,CASGAGSSYEQYF
few,TRBV12-3/TRBV12-4,TRBJ2-7,.,TGTGCCAGCAGTTTGTCCGGGGGCGAGTATTACGAGCAGTACTTC,CASSLSGGEYYEQYF
many,TRBV12-3/TRBV12-4,TRBJ1-5,.,TGTGCCAGCAGCCCCCTGGGGAATCAGCCCCAGCATTTT,CASSPLGNQPQHF
.,TRBV5-6,TRBJ1-6,.,TGTGCCAGCAGCTTGGGTAGGGTCGATTCACCCCTCCACTTT,CASSLGRVDSPLHF
.,TRBV12-3/TRBV12-4,TRBJ1-2,TRBD1,TGTGCCAGCAGTTTTCAGGGGACAGGGAGGCGTCTAGGGGGCTACACCTTC,CASSFQGTGRRLGGYTF
few,TRBV20-1,TRBJ2-7,.,TGCAGTGCGAGGGCGCACTCCTCGGGCTACGAGCAGTACTTC,CSARAHSSGYEQYF
.,TRBV19,TRBJ2-1,.,TGTGCCAGTACAACAGAGTTATACAATGAGCAGTTCTTC,CASTTELYNEQFF
many,TRBV5-1,TRBJ2-1,.,TGCGCCAGCAGCTTCGCGGATGACAATGAGCAGTTCTTC,CASSFADDNEQFF
many,TRBV4-3,TRBJ2-7,.,TGCGCCAGCAGCCACGAAATTGGGTACGAGCAGTACTTC,CASSHEIGYEQYF
.,TRBV7-2,TRBJ1-2,TRBD1,TGTGCCAGCAGCAGCGAAGGGACAGGGAAGAACTATGGCTACACCTTC,CASSSEGTGKNYGYTF
.,TRBV20-1,TRBJ2-7,.,TGCAGTGCAACCGGGACGGGCAAGGGAGAGCAGTACTTC,CSATGTGKGEQYF
.,TRBV2,TRBJ2-4,.,TGTGCCAGCATGTTGGGACTTCGGGTGGAAAACATTCAGTACTTC,CASMLGLRVENIQYF
few,TRBV7-2,TRBJ2-7,TRBD2,TGTGCCAGCAGCTTAGTACTAGCGGGAGTAGGCGAGCAGTACTTC,CASSLVLAGVGEQYF
many,TRBV6-1,TRBJ2-1,.,TGTGCCAGCAGTATAACCGAAGGGTCCTACAATGAGCAGTTCTTC,CASSITEGSYNEQFF
.,TRBV12-3/TRBV12-4,TRBJ2-1,TRBD2,TGTGCCAGCAGTTTACCCAGGACTAGCGGGTATCACAATGAGCAGTTCTTC,CASSLPRTSGYHNEQFF